Shown below are 26 T cell receptor beta chains from a single sample sequenced in a study of glioma-infiltrating T cells. Using RNA template, CDR3s of TCR alpha and beta were amplified with iRepertoire arm-PCR. TCRdb re-derived calls from the multiplex PCR reads in MiXCR, one entry per CDR3 protein. The table includes tens of thousands of distinct CDR3 sequences, roughly 23% detected once. The sequenced sample consisted of glioma tissue, nonneoplastic brain tissue, or PBMCs (not recorded which). The receptors originated from a human donor with low-grade glioma or glioblastoma, undergoing nonglioma brain surgery, or in good health (not recorded which).

This clonotype was seen repeatedly, ten times or more. V gene TRBV2 combines with J gene TRBJ2-5, with 7 bases aligning to TRBD2. Germline values: CDR1 SNHLY, CDR2 FYNNEI. The CDR3 length is 16 residues. The V segment lost 7 bases and the J segment 2 bases; nucleotides outside the gene matches: 13. CDR3 DNA: TGTGCCAGCACCCTCCAGCTAGCGGCTACTCAAGAGACCCAGTACTTC. It translates to CASTLQLAATQETQYF.

In regard to this clonotype: Given a much more abundant clone one base away, this may be a read error. Written as DNA, the CDR3 is TGTGCCAGCAGAGCGGGGGGACAGGGCGTCTACGAGCAGTACTTC. Translating gives CASRAGGQGVYEQYF. This sequence joins TRBV7-2 and TRBJ2-7, with D perhaps matching TRBD1 or TRBD2 (9 bases each). CDR1 and CDR2 from the germline V gene are SGHTA and FQGNSA. The ends were cut back, 6 bases at V and 3 bases at J, with 18 bases in the middle. The CDR3 is made up of 15 amino acids.

This clonotype was counted ten times or more. CDR3 residues: CASSIGTGPMNTEAFF. As DNA, the CDR3 is TGTGCCAGTAGTATCGGGACAGGCCCCATGAACACTGAAGCTTTCTTT. The chain links TRBV19 to TRBJ1-1; 8 nucleotides line up with TRBD1. The germline V gene encodes CDR1 LNHDA and CDR2 SQIVND (reference sequence). With V trimmed by 3 bases and J by 0 bases, 6 bases remained unmatched. This CDR3 region has 16 residues.

This rearrangement joins TRBV3-1 to TRBJ1-6, with D unclear. Germline-derived CDR1 and CDR2 are LGHDT and YNNKEL (reference sequence). Trimming removed 1 base from V and 7 bases from J, with 5 bases in between. The CDR3 length is 13 residues. CDR3 residues: CASSQARNSPLHF. The CDR3 DNA reads as TGTGCCAGCAGCCAAGCCAGGAATTCACCCCTCCACTTT.

V usage is TRBV20-1 and J usage is TRBJ2-7; 10 bases agree with TRBD2. Looked up from germline, CDR1 is DFQATT and CDR2 is SNEGSKA (reference sequence). CDR3 length: 14 residues. The trim removed 0 bases at V and 4 bases at J, leaving 3 bases unmatched. Written as DNA, the CDR3 is TGCAGTGCTAGAGAACTAGCGGGAAAGTACGAGCAGTACTTC. Amino acids: CSARELAGKYEQYF.

About this clonotype itself: A read error may explain this, as a much larger clone is one base away. The CDR3 loop reads CTSSLAPSNYYEQYF. The CDR3 DNA sequence: TGTACCAGCAGCTTAGCGCCATCGAACTACTACGAGCAGTACTTC. The chain joins TRBV7-2 to TRBJ2-7; no firm D call. The CDR3 covers 15 residues. Trimming removed 0 bases from V and 3 bases from J, with 12 bases in between. In germline, CDR1 is SGHTA, CDR2 FQGNSA. The whole variable domain, remainder taken from reference TRBV7-2 and TRBJ2-7, is GAGVSQSPSNKVTEKGKDVELRCDPISGHTALYWYRQSLGQGLEFLIYFQGNSAPDKSGLPSDRFSAERTGGSVSTLTIQRTQQEDSAVYLCTSSLAPSNYYEQYFGPGTRLTVT.

The chain recombines TRBV5-1 with TRBJ1-4; 8 bases are shared with TRBD1. CDR3 length: 13 amino acids. The trim removed 4 bases at V and 8 bases at J, leaving 4 bases unmatched. Germline CDR1 SGHRS, CDR2 YFSETQ. In DNA, the CDR3 is TGCGCCAGCAGCGCGACAGGGGAAGAAAAACTGTTTTTT. This codes for CASSATGEEKLFF.

This clonotype was found once. A much larger clone differs by one base, so this may be a read error. The rearrangement uses TRBV7-8 and TRBJ2-7; weak D call: TRBD2 (6 bases). Germline V gene sequence: CDR1 SGHVS, CDR2 FQNEAQ. The V end was cut by 5 bases, the J end by 2 bases, with 19 bases between. This CDR3 comprises 16 residues. This CDR3 is CASSPSASAIPYEQYF. The DNA of the CDR3 is TGTGCCAGCAGCCCCTCGGCTAGCGCAATACCCTACGAGCAGTACTTC.

This clonotype was recorded many times. V gene TRBV6-2 or TRBV6-3 combines with J gene TRBJ2-7; TRBD2 matches 10 bases. The CDR3 totals 20 residues. Trimming took 0 bases from V and 0 from J; bases not matched to a gene: 14. From germline, CDR1 is MNHEY and CDR2 SVGEGT. CDR3 nucleotides: TGTGCCAGCAGTTACTCGCCTGGACTAGCGGCTGGAGGGAGCTCCTACGAGCAGTACTTC. It yields the protein CASSYSPGLAAGGSSYEQYF.

In this sample, this clonotype turned up many times. The chain uses TRBV15 and TRBJ2-1; unclear D gene. The V end was cut by 0 bases, the J end by 6 bases, with 12 bases between. The CDR3 covers 15 residues. In germline, CDR1 is LNHNV, CDR2 YYDKDF (reference sequence). The DNA for the CDR3 is TGTGCCACCAGCAGAGAGAGGCAGGAGTTCAATGAGCAGTTCTTC. This sequence encodes CATSRERQEFNEQFF.

The sample holds many counts of this clonotype. The chain links TRBV5-6 to TRBJ1-6; a weak D match, TRBD1 (5 bases). The CDR3 is 12 residues long. V dropped 2 bases and J dropped 8 bases, with 5 bases sitting between them. Per the germline V gene, CDR1 is SGHDT and CDR2 is YYEEEE. The DNA for the CDR3 is TGTGCCAGCAGCTTCAGGGATTCACCCCTCCACTTT. Translated, it gives CASSFRDSPLHF.

This clonotype showed up many times. In DNA, the CDR3 is TGCAGCATAAGCGTGTTCGGCACTGAAGCTTTCTTT. Its protein is CSISVFGTEAFF. This chain uses TRBV29-1 with TRBJ1-1; D is ambiguous. There are 12 residues in the CDR3. CDR1 and CDR2 (germline): SQVTM, ANQGSEA. V was trimmed by 8 bases and J by 4 bases, leaving 14 bases between them.

The V and J genes are TRBV5-1 and TRBJ2-3, with 8 bases aligning to TRBD2. This CDR3 has 16 amino acids. V trimming: 7 bases; J trimming: 0 bases; junction bases outside the gene matches: 10. CDR1 is SGHRS, CDR2 YFSETQ, per germline. CDR3 nucleotide sequence: TGCGCCAGCCGAGCTAGCGGGTCCTATAGCACAGATACGCAGTATTTT. Translating gives CASRASGSYSTDTQYF.

In its sample, this clonotype was seen many times. J is TRBJ1-1 and V is TRBV7-2; no clear D gene. Germline CDR1 SGHTA, CDR2 FQGNSA. The V gene lost 4 bases and the J gene lost 3 bases, with 12 bases spanning the gap. CDR3 length equals 14 residues. CDR3 sequence reads: CASSSQSGDTEAFF. CDR3 nucleotides: TGTGCCAGCAGCTCCCAATCGGGTGACACTGAAGCTTTCTTT.

This clonotype was found many times. V is TRBV20-1 and J is TRBJ1-5, with D maybe TRBD1 (5 bases). Trimming cost V 3 bases and J 7 bases, with 13 bases left between them. CDR3 size: 13 residues. Looked up from germline, CDR1 is DFQATT and CDR2 is SNEGSKA (reference sequence). CDR3 residues: CSASLPGQQPQHF. CDR3 DNA: TGCAGTGCTAGTCTACCAGGGCAGCAGCCCCAGCATTTT.

The chain recombines TRBV7-2 with TRBJ1-1; tentatively, D is TRBD1 (5 bases). V lost 5 bases to trimming and J lost 1 base, with 14 bases between them. Germline-derived CDR1 and CDR2 are SGHTA and FQGNSA. The CDR3 spans 15 residues. CDR3 coding DNA: TGTGCCAGCAGCCCCCGGGCAGGGACGAACACTGAAGCTTTCTTT. Its translation: CASSPRAGTNTEAFF.

This clonotype was observed many times. The genes are TRBV4-2 and TRBJ2-1, with TRBD2 identical over 9 bases. Germline V CDR1 and CDR2: LGHNA, YNFKEQ. The junction had 6 bases not matched to a gene; V was cut back by 0 bases and J by 6 bases. There are 16 residues in the CDR3. The DNA of the CDR3 is TGTGCCAGCAGCCAAGAAGGGACTAGCTGGACCAATGAGCAGTTCTTC. Translated, it gives CASSQEGTSWTNEQFF.

The chain links TRBV5-1 to TRBJ1-1; possible D gene TRBD1, 6 bases. This CDR3 is 14 amino acids long. Per the germline V gene, CDR1 is SGHRS and CDR2 is YFSETQ. V lost 4 bases and J lost 4, with 14 bases in between. The CDR3 sequence: CASSAQGLSTEAFF. The CDR3 bases are TGCGCCAGCAGCGCCCAGGGGCTGAGCACTGAAGCTTTCTTT.

This clonotype was observed at least ten times. This CDR3 is CAISDRDNTEAFF. For the CDR3, the DNA is TGTGCCATCAGTGACCGGGACAACACTGAAGCTTTCTTT. J is TRBJ1-1 and V is TRBV10-3; TRBD1 might be the D (5 bases). Trimming shortened V by 3 bases and J by 2 bases, and 7 bases separated the two germline ends. There are 13 residues in the CDR3. Germline CDR1 reads ENHRY; CDR2 reads SYGVKD.

As for this clonotype: A much more abundant neighbour one base away suggests this may be a read error. The chain has TRBV18 and TRBJ2-3; 11 nucleotides align to TRBD2. Germline CDR1 and CDR2: KGHSH and LQKENI. The CDR3 extends over 16 amino acids. V shed 2 bases, J shed 4 bases, and the junction held 5 bases outside the gene matches. In DNA form, the CDR3 reads TGTGCCAGCTCACCATCGTTAGCGGGAGGGGCAGATACGCAGTATTTT. Encoded protein: CASSPSLAGGADTQYF.

Ten or more counts support this clonotype. The chain has TRBV12-3 or TRBV12-4 and TRBJ2-3; maybe TRBD1 (5 bases). The CDR3 extends over 15 amino acids. V lost 1 base and J 2 bases, leaving 10 bases between the germline ends. CDR3 loop: CASSLGQRYTDTQYF. The CDR3 nucleotides are TGTGCCAGCAGTTTAGGACAGCGATACACAGATACGCAGTATTTT.

The rearrangement uses TRBV7-2 and TRBJ1-4; 9 nucleotides match TRBD1. CDR1 and CDR2 from the germline V gene are SGHTA and FQGNSA. The trim removed 1 base at V and 8 bases at J, leaving 8 bases unmatched. CDR3 size: 16 residues. The CDR3 coding sequence is TGTGCCAGCAGCTTAGTTAATACAGGGGGCGGCGAAAAACTGTTTTTT. Its protein is CASSLVNTGGGEKLFF.

This clonotype was counted ten times or more. The V and J genes are TRBV6-6 and TRBJ2-7; D may match TRBD1 or TRBD2 (5 bases each). This CDR3 is built from 14 residues. CDR1 and CDR2 from the germline V gene are MNHNY and SVGAGI (reference sequence). V lost 0 bases and J lost 5, with 11 bases in between. The DNA for the CDR3 is TGTGCCAGCAGTTACTCCCCGGGGCAGAACGAGCAGTACTTC. Protein sequence: CASSYSPGQNEQYF.

A remark on this clonotype: A read error may explain this, as a much larger clone is one base away. CDR3 DNA sequence: TGTGCCAGCAGTTATGGGCACTTGAACACTGGAGCTTTCTTT. Its protein product is CASSYGHLNTGAFF. The genes are TRBV6-2 or TRBV6-3 and TRBJ1-1; D call uncertain. The V gene's germline CDR1 is MNHEY and CDR2 SVGEGT. CDR3 length: 14 amino acids.

The V call is TRBV7-9, the J call TRBJ2-5; no firm D call. Germline assignment: CDR1 SEHNR and CDR2 FQNEAQ (reference sequence). Trimming took 8 bases from V and 5 from J, leaving 18 bases between them. The CDR3 spans 14 residues. CDR3 nucleotides: TGTGCCAGCGGCCGACAAGGCCCGTGGGAGACCCAGTACTTC. This gives the protein CASGRQGPWETQYF.

This clonotype was counted many times. This chain links TRBV29-1 with TRBJ2-3; a weak D match, TRBD2 (5 bases). The length of the CDR3 is 10 residues. Germline CDR1 and CDR2: SQVTM and ANQGSEA. The ends were cut back, 7 bases at V and 4 bases at J, with 6 bases in the middle. CDR3 region: CSAGADTQYF. The CDR3 DNA is TGCAGCGCCGGGGCAGATACGCAGTATTTT.